A single TCR beta chain is shown here with its context. The antigen is undetermined. This specimen belongs to a study of T cell clones after liver transplantation. Study as a whole: Post-transplant blood was tracked for graft-donor-reactive T cell clones identified in a pre-transplant mixed lymphocyte reaction. At least one year of complete immunosuppression withdrawal without enzymes over twice normal defined tolerance.

The germline gives CDR1 SEHNR, CDR2 FQNEAQ (reference sequence). The CDR3 loop spans 16 amino acids. V was pared by 1 base and J by 0 bases, with 10 bases between. Broader study findings: A significant post-transplant drop in circulating graft-donor-reactive CD4 TCRbeta sequences occurred in most of the 8 subjects.

Repertoires were generated with immunoSEQ multiplex PCR, while TCRdb's copy carries only in-frame clones and drops some. The table shows 15,000 to 20,000 clones, with around 89% occurring only once. The rearrangement links TRBV7-9 to TRBJ2-1; TRBD2 might be the D (6 bases). The sample consisted of CD8+ T cells from blood, taken approximately 3.5 years after liver transplant. This sequence originates from a human patient who received a liver transplant. Some T cells may be supplied by the graft donor. CDR3 sequence reads: CASSLDAGSSYNEQFF. DNA of the CDR3: TGTGCCAGCAGCTTAGACGCGGGGAGCTCCTACAATGAGCAGTTCTTC.